This TCR beta chain was sequenced in a study of early T cells in non-severe SARS-CoV-2 infection. Overall study: Chains were unpaired, as sequencing was done on bulk RNA from unsorted whole blood. General study results and limits: Anti-spike CD8 specificities were favored by VDJdb matching, whose results missed private and CD4 specificities.

This CDR3 contains 13 residues. The V and J ends lost 3 bases and 4 bases respectively, with 9 bases between them. Germline CDR1 is WNHNN and CDR2 is SYGVQD (reference sequence). Unique molecular identifiers (one per individual cDNA molecule) were attached. TCRdb passed the 5' RACE reads through MiXCR, listing each CDR3 protein once. Here the sample spans approximately 65,000 distinct CDR3 sequences, around 12% being singletons. In its sample, this clonotype was seen a few times. Its antigen is not known. The chain is built from TRBV10-1 and TRBJ2-5, with unresolved D. The sample consisted of whole blood. This TCR came from an adult who was a healthcare worker with PCR-confirmed SARS-CoV-2 infection or an uninfected control (not recorded which). CDR3 region: CASSDRVAETQYF. The DNA of the CDR3 is TGCGCCAGCAGTGACCGGGTAGCAGAGACCCAGTACTTC.